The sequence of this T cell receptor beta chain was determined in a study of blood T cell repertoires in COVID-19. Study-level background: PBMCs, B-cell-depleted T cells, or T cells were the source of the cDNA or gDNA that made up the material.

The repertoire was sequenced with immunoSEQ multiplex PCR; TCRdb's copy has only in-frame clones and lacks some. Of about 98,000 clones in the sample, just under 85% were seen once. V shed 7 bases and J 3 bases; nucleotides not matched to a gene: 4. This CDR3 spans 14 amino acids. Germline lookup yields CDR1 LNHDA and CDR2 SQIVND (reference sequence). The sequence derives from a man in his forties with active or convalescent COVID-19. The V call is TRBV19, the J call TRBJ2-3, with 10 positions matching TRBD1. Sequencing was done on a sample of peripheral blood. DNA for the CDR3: TGTGCCAGTACCACGGGACAGGGGACAGATACGCAGTATTTT. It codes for CASTTGQGTDTQYF.